One and the same sample provided the 31 T cell receptor beta chains below, sequenced in a study of vaccination effects on CD4 cells after COVID-19. These receptors' targets are unknown. Produced via immunoSEQ multiplex PCR; TCRdb's table is partial and in-frame only. The sample lists tens of thousands of clones, just under 75% occurring once. Sequencing in the ViraFEST assay came after antigen-specific CD4+ T cells had been expanded with viral peptide pools, which were used to stimulate PBMC. CD4+ T cell isolation took place after nine to eleven days of culture. This individual contracted SARS-CoV-2 between March and December 2020, as verified by PCR. The sequenced sample was CD4+ T cells from PBMCs cultured with a peptide pool, obtained before COVID-19 vaccination. The source of these receptors is a human donor who had a prior SARS-CoV-2 infection.

This clone was seen only once. J is TRBJ1-1 and V is TRBV6-5; D is undetermined. This CDR3 has 16 residues. The V and J ends lost 0 bases and 1 base respectively, with 12 bases between them. Germline V gene lookup returns CDR1 MNHEY and CDR2 SVGAGI. The CDR3 is CASSYSTGRGNTEAFF. DNA for the CDR3: TGTGCCAGCAGTTACTCTACTGGGCGGGGGAACACTGAAGCTTTCTTT.

This sequence joins TRBV5-4 and TRBJ1-2, with D hard to call. This CDR3 is 12 amino acids long. V lost 0 bases, J lost 7 bases, and 7 bases lay in between. Germline CDR1 SGHNT, CDR2 YYREEE (reference sequence). CDR3 DNA sequence: TGTGCCAGCAGCTTGGATTCACGTGGCTACACCTTC. Translating it yields CASSLDSRGYTF.

The chain recombines TRBV6-5 with TRBJ2-7; 9 bases fit TRBD1. CDR3 length: 15 residues. V dropped 5 bases and J dropped 3; count of bases not matched to a gene: 8. Germline V lookup: CDR1 MNHEY, CDR2 SVGAGI. CDR3 bases: TGTGCCAGCAGTCGTCACGGACAGGGGAACTACGAGCAGTACTTC. It is translated as CASSRHGQGNYEQYF.

This rearrangement joins TRBV4-2 to TRBJ2-3, with D maybe TRBD2 (7 bases). V was cut by 0 bases and J by 9 bases, with 10 bases left in between. Germline V gene data show CDR1 as LGHNA and CDR2 as YNFKEQ. This CDR3 is built from 13 residues. This chain's CDR3 is CASSQEGGRTQYF. The CDR3 DNA is TGTGCCAGCAGCCAAGAGGGGGGGCGGACGCAGTATTTT.

The chain is built from TRBV11-3 and TRBJ2-2; D gene ambiguous. Germline V gene sequence: CDR1 SGHNT, CDR2 YENEEA. The ends were cut back, 0 bases at V and 2 bases at J, with 4 bases in the middle. The CDR3 length is 14 residues. The CDR3 sequence is CASSLESNTGELFF. The CDR3 region has the DNA TGTGCCAGCAGCTTAGAAAGTAACACCGGGGAGCTGTTTTTT.

This clone was picked up one time. V and J are TRBV2 and TRBJ1-4, with 8 bases lining up with TRBD1. The germline V gene encodes CDR1 SNHLY and CDR2 FYNNEI. J gave up 11 bases and V 8 bases, and 10 bases lay outside the gene matches. The CDR3 is 13 amino acids. CDR3 bases: TGTGCCAGCGAAGAACAGGGGGAGTCGAAACTGTTTTTT. Translating it yields CASEEQGESKLFF.

The chain combines TRBV3-1 (or the pseudogene TRBV3-2) with TRBJ1-2, with D hard to call. The V and J ends lost 1 base and 4 bases respectively, with 7 bases between them. This CDR3 contains 13 residues. Germline values: CDR1 LGHDT, CDR2 YNNKEL (reference sequence). CDR3: CASSQARIYGYTF. DNA of the CDR3: TGTGCCAGCAGCCAAGCACGGATCTATGGCTACACCTTC.

The chain has TRBV7-3 and TRBJ1-2; D not certain. V lost 2 bases and J 10 bases, leaving 14 bases between the germline ends. The CDR3 extends over 13 amino acids. CDR1 and CDR2 from the germline V gene are SGHTA and FQGTGA. CDR3 protein: CASSLDSSRNYTF. CDR3 in DNA: TGTGCCAGCAGCTTAGACTCGTCACGCAACTACACCTTC. Complete variable domain (other parts from reference TRBV7-3 and TRBJ1-2): GAGVSQTPSNKVTEKGKYVELRCDPISGHTALYWYRQSLGQGPEFLIYFQGTGAADDSGLPNDRFFAVRPEGSVSTLKIQRTERGDSAVYLCASSLDSSRNYTFGSGTRLTVV.

This clone was picked up a small number of times. The CDR3 spells CASSLFGEGRYEQYF. Here the CDR3 DNA reads TGTGCCAGCAGCTTGTTTGGGGAGGGGCGTTACGAGCAGTACTTC. V is TRBV5-6 and J is TRBJ2-7; 7 positions match TRBD2. Germline CDR1 reads SGHDT; CDR2 reads YYEEEE. Germline trimming cut 1 base from V and 4 bases from J; bases unmatched to any gene: 8. The CDR3 consists of 15 residues.

This rearrangement joins TRBV20-1 to TRBJ2-1; D uncertain. The CDR3 extends over 11 amino acids. The V gene lost 5 bases and the J gene lost 7 bases, with 9 bases spanning the gap. Germline V lookup: CDR1 DFQATT, CDR2 SNEGSKA (reference sequence). The CDR3 DNA is TGCAGTGCTCTAGGACCGAATGAGCAGTTCTTC. Translating it yields CSALGPNEQFF.

The V gene is TRBV7-8, the J gene TRBJ2-2; 10 positions agree with TRBD2. V shed 5 bases and J 3 bases; nucleotides not matched to a gene: 12. Looked up from germline, CDR1 is SGHVS and CDR2 is FQNEAQ. The CDR3 consists of 18 residues. CDR3 region: CASSPELAGIPYTGELFF. The CDR3 DNA reads as TGTGCCAGCAGCCCTGAACTAGCGGGAATTCCTTACACCGGGGAGCTGTTTTTT.

The chain couples TRBV5-4 to TRBJ1-3, with 9 bases fitting TRBD1. Germline lookup yields CDR1 SGHNT and CDR2 YYREEE (reference sequence). The CDR3 loop spans 14 amino acids. J lost 6 bases, V lost 3 bases, and 4 bases had no gene match. CDR3 DNA sequence: TGTGCCAGCAGCTCCAGGACAGGGGAAAACACCATATATTTT. This codes for CASSSRTGENTIYF.

This sequence joins TRBV19 and TRBJ1-5, with 8 bases lining up with TRBD1. Germline V gives CDR1 LNHDA, CDR2 SQIVND (reference sequence). With 6 bases clipped from V and 3 bases from J, the junction kept 7 bases outside the gene matches. The CDR3 runs to 15 residues. CDR3 protein: CASSKDRAFNQPQHF. The CDR3 DNA is TGTGCCAGTAGCAAGGACAGGGCGTTCAATCAGCCCCAGCATTTT.

The chain links TRBV9 to TRBJ1-6; 8 positions agree with TRBD1. There are 16 residues in the CDR3. The junction had 4 bases not matched to a gene; V was cut back by 0 bases and J by 5 bases. Germline V lookup: CDR1 SGDLS, CDR2 YYNGEE. CDR3 loop: CASSVGQGSDNSPLHF. The DNA of the CDR3 is TGTGCCAGCAGCGTAGGACAGGGGTCGGATAATTCACCCCTCCACTTT.

The V gene is TRBV25-1, the J gene TRBJ2-3, with D possibly being TRBD2 (6 bases). This CDR3 is 14 amino acids long. The V gene lost 3 bases and the J gene lost 3 bases, with 10 bases spanning the gap. Looked up from germline, CDR1 is MGHDK and CDR2 is SYGVNS. CDR3 protein: CASSDPGETDTQYF. The CDR3 nucleotides read TGTGCCAGCAGTGACCCGGGAGAGACAGATACGCAGTATTTT.

To note about this clone: The junction departs from the called germline gene at one end, perhaps through a read error. The V call is TRBV2, the J call TRBJ2-7; D remains unclear. The CDR3 is 12 residues long. In germline, CDR1 is SNHLY, CDR2 FYNNEI. In DNA, the CDR3 is TGTGCCAGCAGTTGGCCCTCCGACGAGCAGTACTTC. Protein: CASSWPSDEQYF.

The CDR3 nucleotides are TGTGCCAGCAGCTTATGGGGACAGGAGGGCTACGAGCAGTACTTC. Translation: CASSLWGQEGYEQYF. The genes are TRBV11-3 and TRBJ2-7; the match to TRBD1 covers 8 bases. V lost 2 bases, J lost 3 bases, and 6 bases stayed unmatched. The CDR3 consists of 15 residues. The V gene's germline CDR1 is SGHNT and CDR2 YENEEA.

This clone came up a few times. A read error may account for a junction end that differs from germline. Other nucleotide sequences in the sample specify the same CDR3. This chain links TRBV19 with TRBJ1-5; D is unclear. The CDR3 has 13 residues. Germline assignment: CDR1 LNHDA and CDR2 SQIVND (reference sequence). The CDR3 protein is CASSVDRNQPQHF. CDR3 DNA: TGTGCCAGTAGTGTAGACCGCAATCAGCCCCAGCATTTT.

V usage is TRBV4-1 and J usage is TRBJ1-2, with 10 bases lining up with TRBD1. The CDR3 is made up of 18 amino acids. Germline CDR1 reads MGHRA; CDR2 reads YSYEKL. Trimming at V came to 4 bases and at J to 0 bases, leaving 11 bases not matched to a gene. The CDR3 DNA sequence: TGCGCCAGCAGCCTACGGGACAGGGGATTGGCCTCTAACTATGGCTACACCTTC. Its protein is CASSLRDRGLASNYGYTF.

This clone is medium-sized in the sample. The chain combines TRBV3-1 (or the pseudogene TRBV3-2) with TRBJ2-5, with 8 bases aligning to TRBD2. V was clipped by 0 bases and J by 5 bases; unmatched bases: 11. The CDR3 sequence is 17 residues long. CDR1 is LGHDT, CDR2 YNNKEL, per germline (reference sequence). In nucleotides, the CDR3 is TGTGCCAGCAGCCAAGATCCGGGACGGGAGGGCCGGGAGACCCAGTACTTC. As protein: CASSQDPGREGRETQYF.

This chain joins TRBV19 and TRBJ2-2, with 7 bases fitting TRBD1. This CDR3 comprises 14 residues. Germline V gene sequence: CDR1 LNHDA, CDR2 SQIVND (reference sequence). The V segment lost 3 bases and the J segment 5 bases; nucleotides outside the gene matches: 3. Written as DNA, the CDR3 is TGTGCCAGTAGTATCGGGACAGTGACCGGGGAGCTGTTTTTT. Its translation: CASSIGTVTGELFF.

V usage is TRBV19 and J usage is TRBJ2-2, with 8 bases aligning to TRBD1. The CDR3 spans 14 residues. Germline CDR1 is LNHDA and CDR2 is SQIVND (reference sequence). V dropped 7 bases and J dropped 7; count of bases not matched to a gene: 8. The CDR3 here is CASTPDRDHGELFF. The CDR3 bases are TGTGCCAGTACCCCGGACAGGGATCACGGGGAGCTGTTTTTT.

This sequence joins TRBV5-6 and TRBJ2-4; D may be TRBD1 or TRBD2 (5 bases each). CDR3 size: 18 residues. Per germline, CDR1 SGHDT and CDR2 YYEEEE. V dropped 2 bases and J dropped 4 bases, with 22 bases sitting between them. CDR3 loop: CASSFFWVGAQIKNIQYF. The CDR3 DNA is TGTGCCAGCAGCTTTTTTTGGGTCGGGGCGCAAATAAAAAACATTCAGTACTTC.

This chain joins TRBV6-2 or TRBV6-3 and TRBJ2-1, with D possibly being TRBD1 (5 bases). The CDR3 runs 14 residues. Deletions cut 2 bases from V and 3 bases from J, with 8 bases between. Germline V CDR1 and CDR2: MNHEY, SVGEGT. The CDR3 sequence is CASSYLGVYNEQFF. DNA of the CDR3: TGTGCCAGCAGTTACCTAGGGGTCTACAATGAGCAGTTCTTC.

The chain carries TRBV18 and TRBJ2-5; possibly TRBD2 for D (5 bases). The germline V gene encodes CDR1 KGHSH and CDR2 LQKENI. The CDR3 length is 14 residues. Trimming removed 3 bases from V and 2 bases from J, with 10 bases in between. Here the CDR3 reads CASSPRRLQETQYF. The CDR3 bases are TGTGCCAGCTCACCCCGCAGACTACAAGAGACCCAGTACTTC.

V gene TRBV9 combines with J gene TRBJ2-7; weak D call: TRBD2 (6 bases). Germline V gene data show CDR1 as SGDLS and CDR2 as YYNGEE. The CDR3 has 15 amino acids. V was clipped by 0 bases and J by 0 bases, with 10 bases between them. The CDR3 DNA sequence: TGTGCCAGCAGCGTAGGCGGGACCAGCTCCTACGAGCAGTACTTC. It yields the protein CASSVGGTSSYEQYF.

The sample holds one count of this clone. This chain links TRBV6-5 with TRBJ1-3, with D hard to call. V lost 6 bases and J 0 bases, leaving 3 bases between the germline ends. This CDR3 spans 12 amino acids. Germline V gene sequence: CDR1 MNHEY, CDR2 SVGAGI. This chain's CDR3 is CASRGSGNTIYF. DNA of the CDR3: TGTGCCAGCAGGGGCTCTGGAAACACCATATATTTT.

The V gene is TRBV5-1, the J gene TRBJ2-4; 11 nucleotides match TRBD2. Germline V gives CDR1 SGHRS, CDR2 YFSETQ. This CDR3 is 21 amino acids long. V shed 1 base, J shed 0 bases, and the junction held 15 bases outside the gene matches. CDR3: CASSLLAGGPGHALAKNIQYF. The CDR3 DNA follows: TGCGCCAGCAGCTTGTTAGCGGGAGGGCCGGGTCACGCCTTAGCCAAAAACATTCAGTACTTC.

The chain couples TRBV24-1 to TRBJ2-3; D not certain. The germline V and J ends were trimmed by 4 bases and 3 bases, with 13 bases remaining between them. Germline CDR1 is KGHDR and CDR2 is SFDVKD. The CDR3 sequence is 15 residues long. This CDR3 is CATSERRAGTDTQYF. In DNA form, the CDR3 reads TGTGCCACCAGTGAGAGAAGGGCCGGGACAGATACGCAGTATTTT.

V is TRBV21-1 and J is TRBJ1-1; the table calls TRBD1, which could not be checked here. TRBV21-1 counts as a pseudogene. The CDR3 has 15 residues. The chain's CDR3 is CASSKPGQGRTEAFF. CDR3 coding DNA: TGTGCCAGCAGCAAACCGGGACAGGGACGGACTGAAGCTTTCTTT.

The chain has TRBV11-2 and TRBJ1-6, with no clear D. The length of the CDR3 is 16 residues. Trimming cost V 2 bases and J 6 bases, with 14 bases left between them. Germline V gives CDR1 SGHAT, CDR2 FQNNGV. The CDR3 loop is CASSLSLGIVNSPLHF. CDR3 nucleotide sequence: TGTGCCAGCAGCTTATCGTTAGGGATCGTTAATTCACCCCTCCACTTT.